The T cell receptor beta chain described here comes from a study of T cells of healthy individuals (dated 2018 in TCRdb). Library generation was performed with 5' RACE. Reads for this sample came from an Illumina MiSeq. TCRdb itself trimmed the public reads at Q25 with fastp, ran MiXCR and retained productive beta chains. Under each unique CDR3 protein, matching rows form one entry showing the most common genes and DNA. Within this sample are 40,000 to 60,000 distinct CDR3 sequences, with over 12% of them counted one time only. Around 16% of the sample is held by the ten biggest clonotypes. In its sample, this clonotype was seen many times. Its antigen is not yet known. The record has no base qualities; no much larger clone is one base away. From its cysteine to its phenylalanine, the CDR3 spans 16 amino acids. This entry keeps only the CDR3 DNA: 48 bases, framed from base 1. Trimming removed 2 bases from V and 0 bases from J; the gene matches leave 5 bases unexplained. The CDR1 and CDR2 encoded by the germline V gene (reference sequence) are DFQATT and SNEGSKA.

The chain joins TRBV20-1 to TRBJ1-4, with TRBD1 identical over 8 junction bases. This TCR derives from a human donor in good health. The DNA sequence reads TGCAGTGCTAGATGGACAGGGAGTGCAACTAATGAAAAACTGTTTTTT. The resulting protein is CSARWTGSATNEKLFF.